A selection of T cell receptor beta chains follows, all from one sample in a study of PD-1 blockade in classical Hodgkin lymphoma. Profiled with immunoSEQ multiplex PCR; TCRdb holds only in-frame clones, not every one. The sample lists about 64,000 clones; about 92% were seen once. The specimen comprised peripheral blood mononuclear cells (PBMCs), sampled before the fourth cycle of nivolumab. The source of these receptors is a human donor with classical Hodgkin lymphoma. Each CDR3 is given with its conserved first and last residue. A D gene is named only where the DNA matches it firmly. Size is omitted from some rows. Given values are once, few, many or a class for expanded clones.

v_gene	d_gene	j_gene	abundance	CDR3nt	CDR3aa
TRBV27	-	TRBJ2-7	-	TGTGCCAGCACCGCACACTTCGATTCCTACGAGCAGTACTTC	CASTAHFDSYEQYF
TRBV19	-	TRBJ2-3	-	TGTGCCAGTAGCCCCCTGGGGGTATCAGATACGCAGTATTTT	CASSPLGVSDTQYF
TRBV6-1	-	TRBJ2-3	-	TGTGCCAGCAGTGAAGAGCACCTTTTTACGCAGTATTTT	CASSEEHLFTQYF
TRBV5-1	TRBD1	TRBJ2-3	-	TGCGCCAGCAGCTCCCGGGGGCAGGGGGCAATAGATACGCAGTATTTT	CASSSRGQGAIDTQYF
TRBV27	TRBD2	TRBJ2-3	once	TGTGCCAGCAGTTTATGGGACCGTAGGACTAGCAGAGATACGCAGTATTTT	CASSLWDRRTSRDTQYF
TRBV9	-	TRBJ2-3	-	TGTGCCAGCAGCGTAGGGGCTACTGGGGGGCTGAGGGGCACAGATACGCAGTATTTT	CASSVGATGGLRGTDTQYF
TRBV11-2	-	TRBJ1-1	-	TGTGCCAGCAGCTTAGGTTTCAACACTGAAGCTTTCTTT	CASSLGFNTEAFF
TRBV2	-	TRBJ2-3	-	TGTGCCAGCAGTGAACCGTTTACAGATACGCAGTATTTT	CASSEPFTDTQYF
TRBV2	-	TRBJ2-1	-	TGTGCCACCAGCAGGTCCTACAATGAGCAGTTCTTC	CATSRSYNEQFF
TRBV4-1	-	TRBJ1-4	once	TGCGCCAGCAGCCAAACTCAGTACACTAATGAAAAACTGTTTTTT	CASSQTQYTNEKLFF
TRBV28	TRBD1	TRBJ1-5	-	TGTGCCAGCAGTTGGGACAGCATTAGCAATCAGCCCCAGCATTTT	CASSWDSISNQPQHF